The rows below give T cell receptor beta chains drawn from one sample of a study of blood T cell repertoires in COVID-19. Only in-frame clones appear in the TCRdb table, and some are missing; sequencing was by immunoSEQ multiplex PCR. Of hundreds of thousands of clones in the sample, 80% to 90% were seen once. The sequenced material came from PBMCs or T cells enriched from blood (not recorded which). Every receptor here comes from a young man who had recovered from COVID-19. Each CDR3 is given with its conserved first and last residue. Fields, in order: clone size, V gene, D gene, J gene, CDR3 protein, CDR3 DNA. The D gene is left open where the match is weak. Some rows have no size entry. The others give once, few or many, or a class for an expanded clone.

NA	TRBV7-8	TRBD2	TRBJ2-5	CASSSFREGETQYF	TGTGCCAGCAGCTCCTTCCGGGAGGGAGAGACCCAGTACTTC
NA	TRBV2	TRBD2	TRBJ2-4	CASSDPGGAKNIQYF	TGTGCCAGCAGTGACCCGGGGGGAGCCAAAAACATTCAGTACTTC
NA	TRBV5-5	TRBD2	TRBJ2-3	CASSSRTSGIPPTDTQYF	TGTGCCAGCAGCTCTCGGACTAGCGGGATTCCACCTACAGATACGCAGTATTTT
NA	TRBV2	NA	TRBJ1-4	CASSEWEGVSSRKLFF	TGTGCCAGCAGTGAATGGGAGGGCGTCTCAAGTAGGAAACTGTTTTTT
NA	TRBV9	NA	TRBJ2-7	CASSPRDINYEQYF	TGTGCCAGCAGCCCCCGGGACATCAACTACGAGCAGTACTTC
NA	TRBV6-5	TRBD1	TRBJ2-7	CASSSGQGGYEQYF	TGTGCCAGCAGCTCTGGACAGGGGGGGTACGAGCAGTACTTC
NA	TRBV7-2	NA	TRBJ2-3	CASSALTGTQYF	TGTGCCAGCAGCGCCCTTACGGGTACGCAGTATTTT
NA	TRBV21-1	NA	TRBJ2-3	CASSSKGDHYSSTDTQYF	TGTGCCAGCAGCTCCAAGGGGGACCATTATTCTAGCACAGATACGCAGTATTTT
NA	TRBV13	TRBD1	TRBJ1-2	CASSSQRQGLFYGYTF	TGTGCCAGCAGCTCCCAGAGACAGGGTCTTTTCTATGGCTACACCTTC
NA	TRBV15	TRBD2	TRBJ2-1	CATGREVSYNEQFF	TGTGCCACCGGACGGGAGGTCTCCTACAATGAGCAGTTCTTC
NA	TRBV12-5	TRBD2	TRBJ2-2	CASGLLAGGNTGELFF	TGTGCTAGTGGTTTGCTAGCGGGGGGGAACACCGGGGAGCTGTTTTTT
NA	TRBV24-1	TRBD2	TRBJ2-2	CATSDPSGGNTGELFF	TGTGCCACCAGTGATCCTAGCGGGGGGAACACCGGGGAGCTGTTTTTT
NA	TRBV11-1	TRBD1	TRBJ2-2	CAKNGTGFFGELFF	TGTGCCAAAAACGGGACAGGCTTTTTCGGGGAGCTGTTTTTT
NA	TRBV5-1	TRBD1	TRBJ1-3	CASSLTGDEINTIYF	TGCGCCAGCAGCTTAACAGGGGATGAGATCAACACCATATATTTT
NA	TRBV28	NA	TRBJ2-1	CASSLITSSSYNEQFF	TGTGCCAGCAGTTTAATTACCTCCAGCTCCTACAATGAGCAGTTCTTC
NA	TRBV7-3	TRBD1	TRBJ1-4	CASSPRGQGWENEKLFF	TGTGCCAGCAGCCCCCGGGGACAGGGGTGGGAGAATGAAAAACTGTTTTTT
NA	TRBV6-5	NA	TRBJ1-2	CASKERADYGYTF	TGTGCCAGCAAGGAGAGGGCGGACTATGGCTACACCTTC
NA	TRBV10-3	NA	TRBJ2-7	CAISERQDYEQYF	TGTGCCATCAGTGAGCGGCAGGACTACGAGCAGTACTTC
NA	TRBV2	TRBD1	TRBJ2-7	CASSDNIPRTGGPYEQYF	TGTGCCAGCAGTGACAACATTCCCCGGACAGGGGGCCCCTACGAGCAGTACTTC
once	TRBV5-4	NA	TRBJ2-7	CASSFPGAASYEQYF	TGTGCCAGCAGCTTTCCGGGAGCTGCCTCCTACGAGCAGTACTTC
NA	TRBV5-8	NA	TRBJ1-5	CASSLAVGQGNQPQHF	TGTGCCAGCAGCTTGGCCGTAGGGCAGGGGAATCAGCCCCAGCATTTT
once	TRBV19	TRBD1	TRBJ2-2	CASSWTGANTGELFF	TGTGCCAGTAGTTGGACAGGGGCGAACACCGGGGAGCTGTTTTTT
NA	TRBV5-1	NA	TRBJ1-2	CASPYYLSGYTF	TGCGCCAGCCCGTACTACTTGTCTGGCTACACCTTC
NA	TRBV6-5	NA	TRBJ2-7	CASTSKRGTSYEQYF	TGTGCCAGCACGTCCAAAAGGGGAACTTCCTACGAGCAGTACTTC
NA	TRBV28	NA	TRBJ2-7	CASSSLSYEQYF	TGTGCCAGCAGTTCCCTCTCCTACGAGCAGTACTTC
NA	TRBV19	TRBD1	TRBJ1-6	CASSIDGLPGGTNSPLHF	TGTGCCAGTAGTATAGATGGCCTGCCAGGGGGAACTAATTCACCCCTCCACTTT
NA	TRBV6-6	NA	TRBJ1-3	CASSLTGQGMGNTIYF	TGTGCCAGCAGTCTCACAGGCCAGGGGATGGGAAACACCATATATTTT
once	TRBV28	TRBD1	TRBJ1-1	CASSSGTGMNTEAFF	TGTGCCAGCAGTTCCGGGACAGGTATGAACACTGAAGCTTTCTTT
NA	TRBV10-3	NA	TRBJ2-2	CAISDLTGSNTGELFF	TGTGCCATCAGTGACTTGACAGGATCGAACACCGGGGAGCTGTTTTTT
NA	TRBV10-3	NA	TRBJ1-2	CAISGVSGVGYTF	TGTGCCATCAGTGGGGTTTCCGGGGTTGGCTACACCTTC
NA	TRBV7-9	TRBD1	TRBJ1-3	CASSLRRLGQGVGNTIYF	TGTGCCAGCAGCTTAAGGCGATTGGGACAGGGAGTCGGAAACACCATATATTTT
NA	TRBV7-3	TRBD1	TRBJ1-2	CASSPGQGASGYTF	TGTGCCAGCAGCCCGGGACAGGGGGCGTCTGGCTACACCTTC
NA	TRBV5-1	TRBD2	TRBJ2-7	CASRGLITSGSVEQYF	TGCGCCAGCAGGGGATTAATAACTAGCGGGTCGGTCGAGCAGTACTTC
many	TRBV5-6	TRBD1	TRBJ2-2	CASSWGTGYTGELFF	TGTGCCAGCAGCTGGGGGACAGGGTACACCGGGGAGCTGTTTTTT
NA	TRBV20-1	NA	TRBJ2-3	CSAILSDTQYF	TGCAGTGCTATTCTCTCAGATACGCAGTATTTT
NA	TRBV28	TRBD2	TRBJ2-1	CASSFSPSGDFYNEQFF	TGTGCCAGCAGTTTCTCACCTAGCGGCGATTTCTACAATGAGCAGTTCTTC
NA	TRBV2	NA	TRBJ2-7	CASSGFDEQYF	TGTGCCAGCAGCGGTTTCGACGAGCAGTACTTC
NA	TRBV18	TRBD1	TRBJ2-7	CASSAGDRVGEQYF	TGTGCCAGCTCCGCGGGGGACAGGGTTGGCGAGCAGTACTTC
NA	TRBV4-3	TRBD2	TRBJ2-7	CASSQDLAGSSYEQYF	TGCGCCAGCAGCCAAGATCTAGCGGGAAGCTCCTACGAGCAGTACTTC
NA	TRBV15	TRBD2	TRBJ2-7	CATSSRAGTSSYEQYF	TGTGCCACCAGCAGCCGAGCCGGGACTAGCTCCTACGAGCAGTACTTC
NA	TRBV18	TRBD1	TRBJ2-1	CASSPQTGGSSYNEQFF	TGTGCCAGCTCACCACAAACAGGGGGAAGCTCCTACAATGAGCAGTTCTTC
once	TRBV11-2	NA	TRBJ1-1	CASTPDSTEAFF	TGTGCCAGCACCCCGGACAGCACTGAAGCTTTCTTT
once	TRBV18	TRBD1	TRBJ1-4	CASSPLDRTNEKLFF	TGTGCCAGCTCACCGTTGGACAGGACCAATGAAAAACTGTTTTTT
NA	TRBV7-6	NA	TRBJ2-5	CASSFYSETQYF	TGTGCCAGCAGCTTCTATTCGGAGACCCAGTACTTC
NA	TRBV5-1	TRBD1	TRBJ1-2	CASSWGAPGQLNYGYTF	TGCGCCAGCAGCTGGGGGGCGCCGGGACAGCTAAACTATGGCTACACCTTC
NA	TRBV5-1	NA	TRBJ2-5	CASSPIFQETQYF	TGCGCCAGCAGCCCCATATTCCAGGAGACCCAGTACTTC
NA	TRBV21-1	NA	TRBJ2-3	CASSPRAGSTDTQYF	TGTGCCAGCAGCCCAAGGGCGGGAAGCACAGATACGCAGTATTTT
NA	TRBV19	NA	TRBJ1-5	CASSADSFRSNQPQHF	TGTGCCAGTAGCGCAGACAGCTTTCGTAGCAATCAGCCCCAGCATTTT
once	TRBV4-1	NA	TRBJ1-1	CASSQERGANTEAFF	TGCGCCAGCAGCCAAGAAAGAGGAGCAAACACTGAAGCTTTCTTT
NA	TRBV3-1/TRBV3-2	NA	TRBJ2-5	CASSQEGREDF	TGTGCCAGCAGCCAAGAGGGCAGGGAGGACTTC
NA	TRBV3-1/TRBV3-2	TRBD2	TRBJ2-5	CASSLGTSGGQETQYF	TGTGCCAGCAGCCTCGGGACTAGCGGGGGTCAAGAGACCCAGTACTTC
NA	TRBV18	NA	TRBJ2-4	CASSPRDLLAKNIQYF	TGTGCCAGCTCACCCAGGGACTTACTAGCCAAAAACATTCAGTACTTC
NA	TRBV19	NA	TRBJ1-5	CASTPTTGLQPQHF	TGTGCCAGTACCCCGACGACAGGACTGCAGCCCCAGCATTTT
once	TRBV7-6	TRBD1	TRBJ1-4	CASSLNQGANEKLFF	TGTGCCAGCAGCTTAAACCAGGGGGCTAATGAAAAACTGTTTTTT